This T cell receptor beta chain stems from a study of blood T cell repertoires in COVID-19. Study background: The study drew acute and convalescent COVID-19 samples from the United States, Italy and Spain.

Losses at the gene ends were 6 bases for V and 2 bases for J; bases not matched to a gene: 0. This CDR3 region has 13 residues. The germline V gene encodes CDR1 LNHDA and CDR2 SQIVND (reference sequence). Sequencing was performed with immunoSEQ multiplex PCR; in TCRdb, only in-frame clones are kept and a portion is missing. The sample includes about 210,000 clones, around 80% of them seen just once. This sequence originates from a woman in her 70s with acute or convalescent COVID-19. The rearrangement uses TRBV19 and TRBJ1-5, with 8 bases fitting TRBD1. Sequencing input: peripheral blood. CDR3 residues: CASRGQGNQPQHF. CDR3 bases: TGTGCCAGTAGGGGACAGGGCAATCAGCCCCAGCATTTT. The full variable domain, in which reference TRBV19 and TRBJ1-5 provide the parts outside the CDR3, is DGGITQSPKYLFRKEGQNVTLSCEQNLNHDAMYWYRQDPGQGLRLIYYSQIVNDFQKGDIAEGYSVSREKKESFPLTVTSAQKNPTAFYLCASRGQGNQPQHFGDGTRLSIL.